This note documents a single T cell receptor (beta chain) sequence. This clonotype turned up a few times. Its antigen remains unidentified. Per-base qualities were not stored, and no clone one base away is much larger. This record comes from a study of T-cell memory formation after mild COVID-19 (dated by TCRdb to about 2021). Looking at the study overall: TCR sequence clusters from the two donors were largely donor specific. In a couple of donors, T-cell clones that expanded and contracted after mild COVID-19 were followed by sequencing TCRalpha and TCRbeta repertoires longitudinally. The cohort comprised two young, previously healthy adult volunteers, one female and one male. Points the paper makes about the study in general: Some responding clones were found in pre-infection memory, which suggests that pre-existing cross-reactive memory T cells took part in the SARS-CoV-2 response. The second-wave clones that peaked on day 37 were not confirmed to be SARS-CoV-2 specific. Balanced CD4/CD8 phenotypes were observed for clones contracting from day 15 to 85, whereas a bias towards CD4+ was observed for a second wave of clones expanding from day 15 to 37. The study covered only two mild cases, and larger cohorts including severe cases with pre-infection samples were considered necessary. Contracting CD4+ clones were located mainly in the CM and EM memory subsets, whereas CD8+ clones were found to be enriched in EMRA.

Ficoll-Paque density gradient centrifugation was used to isolate PBMCs. The instrument was an Illumina NovaSeq 6000. TCRalpha and TCRbeta cDNA libraries were built by 5'RACE with constant-segment primers, adding sample barcodes and unique molecular identifiers. Trizol reagent was used to extract RNA from every sample. Amplification of the libraries took two PCR steps, and the second step added a second sample barcode plus Illumina TruSeq adapters. Sequencing of libraries was performed on an Illumina NovaSeq with 2 x 150 bp paired-end reads. As for the authors' bioinformatics: Demultiplexing of reads and collapsing into UMI-guided consensus sequences were performed with migec v1.2.7. Using mixcr v2.1.11, the UMI consensuses were aligned to TRA and TRB V and J templates and assembled into clonotypes. Expanded or contracted clonotypes were those called significant by both edgeR and NoisET, with noise models trained on biological replicates. For edgeR calls, a false discovery rate-adjusted p below 0.01 and a log2 fold-change threshold of 1 were applied. As an exploratory analysis of dynamics, max-normalized trajectories of the 1000 most abundant clonotypes were examined by PCA with hierarchical clustering. Separately sequenced CD4+ and CD8+ repertoires were used to assign the CD4 or CD8 phenotype of responding clones. Through fastp at Q25 and MiXCR, TCRdb rebuilt clones from the public reads, retaining in-frame beta chains. Rows merge per CDR3 protein into single entries with the most common DNA and genes. TCRdb, not the original authors, processed these V and J calls. For this sample the table gives fewer than 650,000 distinct CDR3 sequences, of which 20% to 25% were detected only once. Of the sample, roughly 9.1% falls within the top ten clones.

This TCR came from an adult woman who had mild COVID-19 (a few samples of this study predate the infection). The sample titles of this study are shuffled in the database, so cell type and time point are left out; the donor was told from shared clones. The sample consisted of PBMCs or a T cell subset sorted from them (not recorded which).

The CDR3 sequence is CASSWYRGRTEAFF. The DNA is as follows: TGTGCCAGCAGCTGGTACAGGGGGCGGACTGAAGCTTTCTTT. The rearrangement combines TRBV7-8 with TRBJ1-1; 9 central nucleotides agree with TRBD1. The CDR3 starts with the cysteine, ends with the phenylalanine, and has 14 residues. Of all the DNA, just the CDR3 is kept, 42 bases in frame from base 1. The junction shows trimming of 4 bases on V and 5 bases on J, and the gene matches do not reach 5 bases of it. The germline V gene supplies CDR1 SGHVS and CDR2 FQNEAQ.